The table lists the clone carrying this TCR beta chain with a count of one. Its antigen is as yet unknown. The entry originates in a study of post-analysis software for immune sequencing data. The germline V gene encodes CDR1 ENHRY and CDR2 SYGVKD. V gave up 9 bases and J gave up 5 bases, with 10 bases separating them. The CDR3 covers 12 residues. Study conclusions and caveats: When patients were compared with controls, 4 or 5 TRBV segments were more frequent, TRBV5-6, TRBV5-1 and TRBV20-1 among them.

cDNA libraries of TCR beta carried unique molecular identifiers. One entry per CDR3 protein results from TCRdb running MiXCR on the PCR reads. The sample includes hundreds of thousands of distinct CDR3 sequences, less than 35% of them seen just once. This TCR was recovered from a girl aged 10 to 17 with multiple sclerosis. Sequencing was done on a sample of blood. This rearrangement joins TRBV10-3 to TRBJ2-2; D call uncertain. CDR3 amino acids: CAINPGTGELFF. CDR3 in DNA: TGTGCCATTAACCCCGGGACCGGGGAGCTGTTTTTT.